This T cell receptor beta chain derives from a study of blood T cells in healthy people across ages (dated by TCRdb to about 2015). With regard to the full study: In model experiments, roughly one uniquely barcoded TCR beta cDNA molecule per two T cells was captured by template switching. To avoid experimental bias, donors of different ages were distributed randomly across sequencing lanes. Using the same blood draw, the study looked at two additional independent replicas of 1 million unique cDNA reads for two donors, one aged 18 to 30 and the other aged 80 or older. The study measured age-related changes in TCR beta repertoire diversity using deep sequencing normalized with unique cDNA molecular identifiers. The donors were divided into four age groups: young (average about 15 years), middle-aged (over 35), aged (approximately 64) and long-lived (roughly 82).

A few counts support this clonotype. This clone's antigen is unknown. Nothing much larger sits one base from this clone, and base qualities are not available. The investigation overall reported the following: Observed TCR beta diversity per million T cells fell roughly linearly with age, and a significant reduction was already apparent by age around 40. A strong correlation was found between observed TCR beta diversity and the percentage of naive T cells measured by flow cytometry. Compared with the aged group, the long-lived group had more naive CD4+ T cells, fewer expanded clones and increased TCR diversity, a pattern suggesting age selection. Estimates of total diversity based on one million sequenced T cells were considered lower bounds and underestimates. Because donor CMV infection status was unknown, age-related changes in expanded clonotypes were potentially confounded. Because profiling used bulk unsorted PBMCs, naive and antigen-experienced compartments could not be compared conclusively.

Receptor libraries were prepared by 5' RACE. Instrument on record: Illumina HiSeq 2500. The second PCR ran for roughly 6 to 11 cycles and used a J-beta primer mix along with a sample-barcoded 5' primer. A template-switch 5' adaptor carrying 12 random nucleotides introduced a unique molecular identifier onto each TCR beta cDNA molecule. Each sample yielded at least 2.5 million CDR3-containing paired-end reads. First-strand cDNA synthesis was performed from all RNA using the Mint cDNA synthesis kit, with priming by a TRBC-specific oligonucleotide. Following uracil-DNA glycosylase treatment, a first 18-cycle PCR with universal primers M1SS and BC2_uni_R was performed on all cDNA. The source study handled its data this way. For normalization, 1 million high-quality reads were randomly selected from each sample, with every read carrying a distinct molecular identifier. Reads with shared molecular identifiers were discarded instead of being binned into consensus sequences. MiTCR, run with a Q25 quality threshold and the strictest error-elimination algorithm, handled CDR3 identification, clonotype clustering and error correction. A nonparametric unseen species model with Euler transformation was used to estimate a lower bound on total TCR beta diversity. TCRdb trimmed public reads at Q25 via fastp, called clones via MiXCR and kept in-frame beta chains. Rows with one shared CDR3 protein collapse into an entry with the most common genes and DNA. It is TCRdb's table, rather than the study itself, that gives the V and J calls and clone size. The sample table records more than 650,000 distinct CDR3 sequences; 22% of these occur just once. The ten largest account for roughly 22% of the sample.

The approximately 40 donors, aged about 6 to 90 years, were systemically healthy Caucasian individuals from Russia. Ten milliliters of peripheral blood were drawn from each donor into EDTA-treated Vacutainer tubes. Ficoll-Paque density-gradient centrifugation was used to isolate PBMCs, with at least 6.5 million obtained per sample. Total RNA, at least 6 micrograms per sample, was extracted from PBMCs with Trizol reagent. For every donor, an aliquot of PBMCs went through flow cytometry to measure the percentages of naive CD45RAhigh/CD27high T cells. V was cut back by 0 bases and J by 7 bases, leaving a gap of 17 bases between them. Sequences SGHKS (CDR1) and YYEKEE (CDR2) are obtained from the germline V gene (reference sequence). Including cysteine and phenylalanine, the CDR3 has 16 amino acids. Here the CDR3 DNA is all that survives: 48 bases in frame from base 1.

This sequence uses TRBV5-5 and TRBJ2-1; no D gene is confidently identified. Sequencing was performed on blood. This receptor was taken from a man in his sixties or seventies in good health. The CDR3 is CASSLDFFGRRNEQFF. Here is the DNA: TGTGCCAGCAGCTTGGATTTTTTCGGCAGGCGTAATGAGCAGTTCTTC.